These 5 T cell receptor beta chains were all obtained from the same sample, sequenced in a study of shared clonotypes between healthy human individuals. Only in-frame clones appear in the TCRdb table, and some are missing; sequencing was by immunoSEQ multiplex PCR. The sample has more than 500,000 clones; more than 95% are singletons. Sequencing input: naive CD4+ T cells sorted from blood. Subset meaning: CD45RA+ positively selected. The receptors were gathered from a woman in her 30s in good health.

The V gene is TRBV5-1, the J gene TRBJ2-7; TRBD2 matches 13 bases. Germline loops: CDR1 SGHRS, CDR2 YFSETQ. Losses at the gene ends were 4 bases for V and 2 bases for J; bases not matched to a gene: 3. The CDR3 runs to 15 residues. The CDR3 DNA is TGCGCCAGCAGCGCTACTAGCGGGAGGGCCTACGAGCAGTACTTC. This translates into CASSATSGRAYEQYF. Using reference TRBV5-1 and TRBJ2-7 for the parts outside the CDR3, the full variable domain is KAGVTQTPRYLIKTRGQQVTLSCSPISGHRSVSWYQQTPGQGLQFLFEYFSETQRNKGNFPGRFSGRQFSNSRSEMNVSTLELGDSALYLCASSATSGRAYEQYFGPGTRLTVT.

CDR3: CASSPGTSGRAQYNEQFF. In nucleotides, the CDR3 is TGTGCCAGCTCACCTGGGACTAGCGGGAGGGCCCAGTACAATGAGCAGTTCTTC. This sequence joins TRBV18 and TRBJ2-1, with 16 bases lining up with TRBD2. The CDR3 is 18 amino acids. CDR1 is KGHSH, CDR2 LQKENI, per germline. V lost 3 bases and J lost 4; bases outside the gene matches: 6.

This chain uses TRBV18 with TRBJ1-2; D is unclear. The V end lost 3 bases, the J end lost 0 bases, and 8 bases lay between the germline ends. The CDR3 has 14 amino acids. CDR1 KGHSH and CDR2 LQKENI come from the germline V gene. In DNA, the CDR3 is TGTGCCAGCTCACCTTCTAGAGCTAACTATGGCTACACCTTC. Translating gives CASSPSRANYGYTF. The entire variable domain, with the rest obtained from reference TRBV18 and TRBJ1-2, is as follows: NAGVMQNPRHLVRRRGQEARLRCSPMKGHSHVYWYRQLPEEGLKFMVYLQKENIIDESGMPKERFSAEFPKEGPSILRIQQVVRGDSAAYFCASSPSRANYGYTFGSGTRLTVV.

The chain recombines TRBV27 with TRBJ2-3, with TRBD1 matching over 7 bases. Germline V lookup: CDR1 MNHEY, CDR2 SMNVEV (reference sequence). Unmatched junction bases numbered 10, after V lost 6 bases and J lost 4 bases. The CDR3 is made up of 15 amino acids. The CDR3 nucleotides read TGTGCCAGCAGGTACTACAGGGGAAGTTCAGATACGCAGTATTTT. Amino acid sequence: CASRYYRGSSDTQYF.

The count of this clone is one. V usage is TRBV6-6 and J usage is TRBJ2-2; possibly TRBD1 or TRBD2 for D (5 bases each). V lost 6 bases and J 1 base, leaving 15 bases between the germline ends. CDR1 is MNHNY and CDR2 is SVGAGI in the germline V gene (reference sequence). CDR3 size: 16 residues. The CDR3 DNA follows: TGTGCCAGCAGGGGGACCGCCCCGAGGAACACCGGGGAGCTGTTTTTT. It encodes CASRGTAPRNTGELFF.